This paragraph reports one TCR beta chain. What this receptor recognizes is not known. No base quality information exists; no much larger clone differs at one position. Receptor amplification or capture employed the immunoSEQ multiplex PCR assay. For TCR sequencing, RNA was extracted from every sample and reverse transcribed into cDNA to serve as template. SuperScript III was used for first-strand cDNA synthesis, primed with a 2:1 mix of oligo-dT and random hexamers. A synthetic immune receptor repertoire was used to assess amplification bias, and residual bias was removed computationally. The source study handled its data this way. Raw reads were preprocessed to remove errors, and CDR3 was defined according to IMGT conventions as the region from the conserved cysteine to phenylalanine. To get clonality, Shannon entropy was normalized by log2 of the number of productive unique TCRs and the result was subtracted from 1. Scalp TCRbeta sequences were cross-referenced with sorted blood CD4 and CD8 repertoires so that the CD4 or CD8 identity of scalp clones could be inferred. TCRdb carries this immuneACCESS record with in-frame sequences only. Its versions omit some clonotypes, under half of them owing to an unresolved V gene in the studies checked, with the rest unexplained. That table furnishes V, J and clone size, whereas the DNA furnished D and trimming. The sample records 100,000 to 130,000 clones, around 83% of which are singletons. Under 25% of the sample goes to the ten largest clones.

This record belongs to a study of CD8+ T cells in alopecia areata (dated by TCRdb to the late 2010s). Broadly, across the study: Treated patients were enrolled in an open-label pilot trial of oral tofacitinib, 5 to 10 mg twice daily, for moderate-to-severe alopecia areata. Disease severity in treated patients was measured with the SALT score, which quantifies the percentage of affected scalp surface area. immunoSEQ multiplex PCR using 35 Vbeta forward primers and 13 Jbeta reverse primers was used to amplify TCRbeta CDR3 regions. Biopsies were taken from tofacitinib-treated patients at baseline and at 4 and 24 weeks of treatment, and a later scalp biopsy was taken in several of the tofacitinib-treated patients. RNA came from the PAXgene miRNA kit for fixed scalp, the miRNeasy kit for PBMCs, and the RNeasy kit for mouse skin. Tofacitinib was administered for 6 to 18 months, and 6 months of follow-up off drug were then conducted to assess delayed response and recurrence. Clonality in the scalp was compared among normal scalp (n=4), patchy alopecia areata scalp (n=8), and alopecia totalis/universalis scalp (n=8). High-throughput TCRbeta sequencing was used to examine T cell clonal expansion in alopecia areata in both the C3H/HeJ mouse model and human patients. In humans, TCRbeta sequencing was performed on scalp tissue and on sorted CD4+ and CD8+ peripheral blood T cells from healthy controls and from patients with patchy or totalis/universalis alopecia areata.

In light of the paper, this sample's time point label describes: roughly 24 weeks on oral tofacitinib. The treatment or condition label here, explained by the study, means: oral pan-JAK inhibitor, 5-10 mg twice daily. Peripheral blood and lesional scalp punch biopsies were obtained from patients with alopecia areata. PBMCs were isolated by density centrifugation and stained for CD3, CD4 and CD8, after which CD4+ and CD8+ T cells were sorted on a FACSAria. The full study reports these points: Compared with normal scalp, lesional scalp, particularly in alopecia totalis/universalis, had higher clonality and more expanded CD8+ clones, which suggests antigenic drive. TCR sequences shared between patients were less clear than in mice, possibly partly because of HLA diversity in the patient population. During tofacitinib treatment, many expanded lesional clones stuck around in both scalp and blood, and this persistence may partly explain why relapse happens after treatment is stopped. Scalp TCR repertoire analysis is complicated because resident alphabeta T cells in normal human skin are also sequenced, whereas mouse skin is dominated by gammadelta T cells. Tofacitinib significantly decreased scalp clonality and the number of expanded CD8+ clones among the top 100 scalp clones. Because the treated cohort was small and included a single nonresponder, larger studies are needed to assess links between baseline CD8+ expansion and response.

A distance of 10 bases separates the germline ends of V and J, which lose 8 bases and 0 bases respectively. From its cysteine to its phenylalanine, the CDR3 spans 13 amino acids. Kept here is only the CDR3 DNA, which spans 39 bases and is read in frame from base 1. As encoded in the germline V gene (reference sequence), CDR1 is MNHEY while CDR2 is SMNVEV. Sequences were derived from CD8+ T cells sorted from blood, sampled at week 24, from a patient treated with tofacitinib. The chain uses TRBV27 and TRBJ1-1, with TRBD1 as a weak D call on 5 bases. The sequence came from a human donor with alopecia areata. The sequenced DNA is TGTGCCAGCGGTCAGGGAGTGAACACTGAAGCTTTCTTT. The translation is CASGQGVNTEAFF.